This T cell receptor (beta chain) derives from a study of glioma-infiltrating T cells. Study-wide results and caveats: CDR3 overlap between tissue and blood was very small. Gliomas, especially low-grade, showed above-expected tissue-blood divergence; non-neoplastic patients showed below.

The CDR3 is made up of 13 amino acids. V was cut by 0 bases and J by 6 bases, with 8 bases left in between. CDR1 is MNHEY, CDR2 SMNVEV, per germline (reference sequence). This clonotype was detected many times. Its antigen is as yet unknown. Amplification of TCR alpha and beta CDR3 regions from RNA used iRepertoire nested multiplex PCR. TCRdb independently ran MiXCR on the multiplex PCR reads; one entry per CDR3 protein. The data hold more than 90,000 distinct CDR3 sequences, with roughly 39% observed a single time. Specimen: glioma tissue, nonneoplastic brain tissue, or PBMCs (not recorded which). This clonotype originated in a human donor with low-grade glioma or glioblastoma, undergoing nonglioma brain surgery, or in good health (not recorded which). The chain combines TRBV27 with TRBJ1-2; D is possibly TRBD1 (6 bases). The CDR3 nucleotides read TGTGCCAGCAGTTTATCGGGGGCGAATGGCTACACCTTC. Its protein is CASSLSGANGYTF.